This TCR beta chain was sequenced in a study of blood T cell repertoires in COVID-19. Study information: Specimens from acute and convalescent COVID-19 originated in the United States, Italy and Spain. T cells, B-cell-depleted T cells, or PBMCs provided the cDNA or gDNA that served as material.

Sequencing used immunoSEQ multiplex PCR; TCRdb keeps in-frame clones, though not all of them. The table has about 120,000 clones, around 78% seen once. V lost 0 bases to trimming and J lost 10 bases, with 9 bases between them. CDR3 size: 12 residues. Looked up from germline, CDR1 is ENHRY and CDR2 is SYGVKD. This sequence originates from a man between 65 and 85 years old with acute or convalescent COVID-19. The rearrangement uses TRBV10-3 and TRBJ1-1, with D hard to call. Sequenced sample: peripheral blood. CDR3 sequence reads: CAISESEGPAFF. DNA for the CDR3: TGTGCCATCAGTGAGTCGGAGGGCCCAGCTTTCTTT.